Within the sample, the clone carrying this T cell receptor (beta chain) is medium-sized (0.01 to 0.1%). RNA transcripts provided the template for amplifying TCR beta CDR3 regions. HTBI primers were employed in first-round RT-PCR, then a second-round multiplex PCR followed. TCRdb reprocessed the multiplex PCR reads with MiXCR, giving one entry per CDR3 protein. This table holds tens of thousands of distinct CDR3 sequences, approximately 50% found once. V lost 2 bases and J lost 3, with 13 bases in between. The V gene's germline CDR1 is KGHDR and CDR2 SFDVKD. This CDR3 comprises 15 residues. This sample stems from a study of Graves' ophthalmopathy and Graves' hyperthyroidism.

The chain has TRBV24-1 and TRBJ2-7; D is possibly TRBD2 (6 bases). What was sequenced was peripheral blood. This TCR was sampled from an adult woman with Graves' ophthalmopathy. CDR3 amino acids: CATSDSGSGYYEQYF. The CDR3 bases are TGTGCCACCAGTGATTCTGGTAGCGGATACTACGAGCAGTACTTC.